The TCR beta chain described here comes from a study of regulatory T cells in long-lasting Graves disease. Looking at the study overall: Patients with persistent Graves' disease had over 5 years of antithyroid drugs and persistent TSH receptor antibodies.

The study, taken as a whole, reports: Segments TRBV28, TRBJ1-2 and TRBJ2-5 showed preferential usage in persistent disease.

Regarding this clonotype: Its cognate antigen is unknown.

Libraries of TCR beta came from iRepertoire HTBI primers plus Arm-PCR of CDR3 regions. Each CDR3 protein gets one entry after TCRdb re-called the multiplex PCR reads with MiXCR. The sample lists 300,000 to 400,000 distinct CDR3 sequences, 20% occurring once. V lost 5 bases to trimming and J lost 1 base; unmatched junction nucleotides: 9. The CDR3 contains 16 residues. Germline V gene data show CDR1 as SNHLY and CDR2 as FYNNEI. Time point: persistent/refractory GD, antithyroid drugs over 5 years with positive TRAb. The TCR library was made from RNA extracted from PBMCs. In each case, Graves' disease was diagnosed per American Thyroid Association guidelines. The peripheral blood volume drawn was 8 to 9.5 milliliters, and it was collected into EDTA tubes.

This chain connects TRBV2 to TRBJ2-3, with 7 positions matching TRBD1. This material consisted of peripheral blood mononuclear cells (PBMCs), taken when the disease was refractory, from a patient treated with antithyroid drugs. The receptor was derived from a female donor with Graves disease. The CDR3 here is CASSSDRAGGTDTQYF. The CDR3 DNA reads as TGTGCCAGCAGTTCAGACAGGGCAGGGGGCACAGATACGCAGTATTTT.